This is a list of T cell receptor beta chains from one sample in a study of T-cell memory formation after mild COVID-19. TCRdb used MiXCR to reprocess the 5' RACE reads, holding one entry per CDR3 protein. The sample holds under 250,000 distinct CDR3 sequences, approximately 15% seen once. The specimen was PBMCs or a T cell subset sorted from them (not recorded which). The receptors come from an adult woman who had mild COVID-19 (a few samples of this study predate the infection). Cell type and time point are not known. Both conserved end residues are part of each CDR3. D genes are given only for firm matches. The size field is filled for only some rows; it gives once, few, many or a size class.

abundance | len | j_gene | d_gene | v_gene | CDR3aa | CDR3nt
few | 15 | TRBJ2-4 | . | TRBV11-2 | CASSSSGGLRDIQYF | TGTGCCAGCAGCTCTAGTGGGGGGCTGAGGGACATTCAGTACTTC
. | 11 | TRBJ1-2 | TRBD1 | TRBV20-1 | CSAAQGTGYTF | TGCAGTGCCGCACAGGGGACTGGCTACACCTTC
. | 14 | TRBJ1-1 | . | TRBV7-9 | CASSRHGAIIGAFF | TGTGCCAGCAGCCGGCACGGGGCGATAATTGGGGCTTTCTTT
many | 14 | TRBJ2-3 | . | TRBV3-1 | CASSQALSGDTQYF | TGTGCCAGCAGCCAAGCTCTATCCGGAGATACGCAGTATTTT
. | 17 | TRBJ2-1 | TRBD1 | TRBV12-3/TRBV12-4 | CASSWGTAVGSYNEQFF | TGTGCCAGCAGTTGGGGGACAGCCGTCGGCTCCTACAATGAGCAGTTCTTC
few | 16 | TRBJ2-2 | TRBD1 | TRBV18 | CASSPTDRGPHGELFF | TGTGCCAGCTCACCAACGGACAGGGGGCCCCACGGGGAGCTGTTTTTT
few | 15 | TRBJ2-2 | . | TRBV6-6 | CASTPYGTNTGELFF | TGTGCCAGCACTCCGTACGGGACGAACACCGGGGAGCTGTTTTTT
. | 14 | TRBJ2-2 | . | TRBV2 | CASGALRNTGELFF | TGTGCCAGTGGGGCCCTAAGGAACACCGGGGAGCTGTTTTTT
. | 18 | TRBJ1-2 | . | TRBV6-2/TRBV6-3 | CASSYSGGTSVLAYGYTF | TGTGCCAGCAGTTACTCCGGAGGGACCTCCGTATTGGCCTATGGCTACACCTTC
many | 12 | TRBJ1-1 | . | TRBV7-2 | CASSLAMDEAFF | TGTGCCAGCAGCTTAGCAATGGATGAAGCTTTCTTT
few | 16 | TRBJ2-7 | . | TRBV7-9 | CASSLSGPGRGSPRYF | TGTGCCAGCAGCTTATCAGGTCCGGGACGGGGAAGTCCTCGGTACTTC
few | 14 | TRBJ2-3 | . | TRBV20-1 | CSARGGLPGDTQYF | TGCAGTGCTAGAGGGGGACTGCCGGGAGATACGCAGTATTTT
few | 14 | TRBJ2-7 | . | TRBV18 | CASSNIGSAYEQYF | TGTGCCAGCTCAAATATAGGCTCTGCATACGAGCAGTACTTC
few | 18 | TRBJ2-5 | TRBD2 | TRBV7-2 | CASSFRRRTSGPQETQYF | TGTGCCAGCAGCTTTCGGAGACGGACTAGCGGCCCTCAAGAGACCCAGTACTTC
few | 13 | TRBJ1-1 | TRBD1 | TRBV6-1 | CASTGGGGTEAFF | TGTGCCAGCACAGGGGGCGGAGGCACTGAAGCTTTCTTT
. | 14 | TRBJ1-4 | . | TRBV14 | CASSQDNNRDLRFF | TGTGCCAGCAGCCAAGATAATAACCGGGACTTACGGTTTTTT
. | 17 | TRBJ2-7 | TRBD2 | TRBV7-2 | CASSPRGRLAGSYEQYF | TGTGCCAGCAGCCCTAGGGGGAGGCTAGCGGGCTCCTACGAGCAGTACTTC
. | 14 | TRBJ2-1 | . | TRBV24-1 | CATSDTGTYNEQFF | TGTGCCACCAGTGATACTGGGACCTACAATGAGCAGTTCTTC
few | 16 | TRBJ2-7 | TRBD2 | TRBV10-3 | CAIGTSGRVGVYEQYF | TGTGCCATCGGGACTAGCGGGAGAGTCGGAGTCTACGAGCAGTACTTC
few | 15 | TRBJ1-1 | TRBD1 | TRBV29-1 | CSARGLQGVNTEAFF | TGCAGCGCCCGGGGTCTACAGGGGGTAAATACTGAAGCTTTCTTT
. | 15 | TRBJ1-5 | TRBD1 | TRBV7-2 | CASSAQGGTDRPQHF | TGTGCCAGCAGCGCCCAGGGGGGTACTGACCGGCCCCAGCATTTT
. | 17 | TRBJ2-7 | TRBD2 | TRBV7-9 | CASSSLAGVADPYEQYF | TGTGCCAGCAGCTCTTTAGCGGGCGTTGCAGATCCCTACGAGCAGTACTTC
. | 12 | TRBJ1-2 | . | TRBV7-9 | CASSLRGAGYTF | TGTGCCAGCAGCTTACGGGGAGCGGGCTACACCTTC
few | 15 | TRBJ2-3 | TRBD1 | TRBV14 | CASSQAGGGTDTQYF | TGTGCCAGCAGCCAAGCAGGGGGAGGCACAGATACGCAGTATTTT
many | 11 | TRBJ1-2 | . | TRBV6-1 | CATTQNYGYTF | TGTGCCACCACACAGAACTATGGCTACACCTTC
. | 14 | TRBJ2-7 | . | TRBV25-1 | CASSEWDFDYEQYF | TGTGCCAGCAGTGAGTGGGACTTCGATTACGAGCAGTACTTC
few | 12 | TRBJ1-2 | . | TRBV12-3/TRBV12-4 | CASTLRTGGYTF | TGTGCCAGCACCCTCCGGACGGGTGGCTACACCTTC
many | 15 | TRBJ2-7 | TRBD2 | TRBV3-1 | CASSRGLAGVYEQYF | TGTGCCAGCAGCCGTGGACTAGCGGGGGTTTACGAGCAGTACTTC
. | 14 | TRBJ2-5 | TRBD1 | TRBV7-9 | CASSTTGGVETQYF | TGTGCCAGCAGCACCACAGGGGGCGTTGAGACCCAGTACTTC
. | 14 | TRBJ2-5 | TRBD2 | TRBV20-1 | CSARPLAGAETQYF | TGCAGTGCTCGCCCCCTAGCGGGAGCAGAGACCCAGTACTTC
. | 15 | TRBJ2-1 | . | TRBV7-9 | CASSFRERHRNEQFF | TGTGCCAGCAGCTTTAGAGAGAGACACCGGAATGAGCAGTTCTTC
few | 15 | TRBJ2-7 | . | TRBV12-2 | CASLYSDSLSYEQYF | TGTGCAAGTCTCTACTCGGACAGCCTCTCCTACGAGCAGTACTTC
. | 15 | TRBJ2-1 | . | TRBV24-1 | CATSDFRAGLDEQFF | TGTGCCACCAGTGATTTTAGGGCGGGGTTGGATGAGCAGTTCTTC
. | 17 | TRBJ2-6 | . | TRBV4-1 | CASSQEGRTPGANVLTF | TGCGCCAGCAGCCAAGAGGGACGGACTCCTGGGGCCAACGTCCTGACTTTC
. | 14 | TRBJ1-1 | . | TRBV19 | CASSIGDINTEAFF | TGTGCCAGTAGTATAGGAGACATCAACACTGAAGCTTTCTTT
few | 16 | TRBJ1-2 | . | TRBV7-2 | CASSSNARGANYGYTF | TGTGCCAGCAGCTCCAACGCGAGAGGCGCTAACTATGGCTACACCTTC
many | 16 | TRBJ2-1 | . | TRBV5-1 | CASSFLESSSYNEQFF | TGCGCCAGCAGCTTTCTGGAGAGTTCTTCCTACAATGAGCAGTTCTTC
few | 16 | TRBJ2-7 | TRBD1 | TRBV6-6 | CASSPGTGDTPFEQYF | TGTGCCAGCAGCCCAGGGACAGGCGATACCCCCTTCGAGCAGTACTTC
few | 15 | TRBJ2-7 | TRBD1 | TRBV19 | CASSIWTGGRDEQYF | TGTGCCAGTAGTATCTGGACAGGAGGTAGGGACGAGCAGTACTTC
. | 21 | TRBJ2-4 | TRBD1 | TRBV3-1 | CASSQTVPGQGAKPSKNIQYF | TGTGCCAGCAGCCAAACCGTCCCGGGACAGGGGGCTAAACCTTCGAAAAACATTCAGTACTTC
. | 16 | TRBJ1-1 | TRBD1 | TRBV18 | CASSPGQGGGNTEAFF | TGTGCCAGCTCCCCTGGACAGGGCGGGGGGAACACTGAAGCTTTCTTT
. | 15 | TRBJ2-7 | . | TRBV7-2 | CASSLTSASSYEQYF | TGTGCCAGCAGCTTAACGTCGGCCAGCTCCTACGAGCAGTACTTC
few | 15 | TRBJ2-7 | . | TRBV21-1 | CASSKGQDRAYEQYF | TGTGCCAGCAGCAAAGGCCAGGATAGGGCCTACGAGCAGTACTTC
. | 15 | TRBJ2-1 | . | TRBV6-5 | CASSGGMRGLVEQFF | TGTGCCAGCAGTGGCGGGATGCGGGGGCTAGTCGAGCAGTTCTTC
. | 13 | TRBJ2-7 | . | TRBV5-1 | CASRDSFSYEQYF | TGCGCCAGCCGGGACTCTTTCTCCTACGAGCAGTACTTC
few | 16 | TRBJ2-2 | . | TRBV7-7 | CASSPMTSRNTGELFF | TGTGCCAGCAGCCCGATGACTAGTCGGAACACCGGGGAGCTGTTTTTT
. | 17 | TRBJ2-3 | . | TRBV7-2 | CASSVGLGGLRADTQYF | TGTGCCAGCAGCGTGGGCCTCGGCGGCCTGAGAGCAGATACGCAGTATTTT
few | 15 | TRBJ1-5 | . | TRBV4-2 | CASSQAQTQGQPQHF | TGTGCCAGCAGCCAAGCTCAAACCCAGGGTCAGCCCCAGCATTTT
few | 15 | TRBJ1-1 | . | TRBV7-9 | CASSLARGMNTEAFF | TGTGCCAGCAGCTTAGCGAGGGGGATGAACACTGAAGCTTTCTTT
. | 14 | TRBJ2-7 | TRBD1 | TRBV18 | CASSRRTGDHEQYF | TGTGCCAGCTCACGACGGACAGGGGACCACGAGCAGTACTTC
few | 14 | TRBJ1-2 | TRBD1 | TRBV24-1 | CATRGGTAYGGYTF | TGTGCCACCAGGGGGGGGACAGCCTATGGTGGCTACACCTTC
many | 17 | TRBJ2-5 | . | TRBV12-3/TRBV12-4 | CASSSSTGRKERETQYF | TGTGCCAGCAGTTCATCTACAGGGCGTAAGGAGAGGGAGACCCAGTACTTC
few | 14 | TRBJ2-3 | . | TRBV7-9 | CASSSSAVTDTQYF | TGTGCCAGCAGCTCCTCCGCGGTTACAGATACGCAGTATTTT
few | 15 | TRBJ1-2 | TRBD1 | TRBV6-5 | CASSYSNQGARGYTF | TGTGCCAGCAGTTACTCGAACCAGGGGGCGAGAGGCTACACCTTC
few | 12 | TRBJ1-1 | . | TRBV12-3/TRBV12-4 | CASTPLGTEAFF | TGTGCCAGCACCCCCCTGGGCACTGAAGCTTTCTTT
. | 13 | TRBJ1-5 | . | TRBV12-3/TRBV12-4 | CASRRDTNQPQHF | TGTGCCAGCAGGCGGGACACCAATCAGCCCCAGCATTTT
. | 14 | TRBJ2-7 | TRBD1 | TRBV7-8 | CASSLETGGYEQYF | TGTGCCAGCAGCCTAGAGACAGGGGGCTATGAGCAGTACTTC